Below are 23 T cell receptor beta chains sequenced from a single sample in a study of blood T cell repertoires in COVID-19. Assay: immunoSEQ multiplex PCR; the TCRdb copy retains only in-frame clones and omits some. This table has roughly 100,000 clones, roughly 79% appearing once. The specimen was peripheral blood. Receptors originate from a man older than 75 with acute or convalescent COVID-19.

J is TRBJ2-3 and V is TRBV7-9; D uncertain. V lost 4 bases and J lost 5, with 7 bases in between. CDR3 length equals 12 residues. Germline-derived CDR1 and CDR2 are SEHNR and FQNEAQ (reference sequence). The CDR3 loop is CASSSSLDTQYF. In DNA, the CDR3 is TGTGCCAGCAGCTCGTCGTTAGATACGCAGTATTTT.

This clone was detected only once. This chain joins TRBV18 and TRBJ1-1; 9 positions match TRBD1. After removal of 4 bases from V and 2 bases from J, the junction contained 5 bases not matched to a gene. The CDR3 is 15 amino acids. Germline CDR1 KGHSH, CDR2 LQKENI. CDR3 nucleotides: TGTGCCAGCTCACTACAGGGGGCAGGAAACACTGAAGCTTTCTTT. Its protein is CASSLQGAGNTEAFF.

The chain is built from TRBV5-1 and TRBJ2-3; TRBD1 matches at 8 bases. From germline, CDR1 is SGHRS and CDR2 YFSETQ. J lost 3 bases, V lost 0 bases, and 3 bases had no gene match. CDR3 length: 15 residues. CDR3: CASSLVGQGTDTQYF. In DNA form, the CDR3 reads TGCGCCAGCAGCTTGGTCGGACAGGGTACAGATACGCAGTATTTT.

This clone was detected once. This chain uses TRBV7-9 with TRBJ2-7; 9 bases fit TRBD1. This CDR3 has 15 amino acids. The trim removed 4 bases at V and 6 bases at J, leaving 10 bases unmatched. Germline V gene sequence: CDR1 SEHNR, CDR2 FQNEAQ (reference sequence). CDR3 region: CASSSKGDRVGEQYF. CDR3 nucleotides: TGTGCCAGCAGCTCGAAAGGGGACAGGGTCGGCGAGCAGTACTTC.

Here the CDR3 DNA reads TGTGCCAGCTCACTTACAGGGTACAATCAGCCCCAGCATTTT. Amino acids: CASSLTGYNQPQHF. The V call is TRBV18, the J call TRBJ1-5; D might be TRBD1 (6 bases). Germline CDR1 KGHSH, CDR2 LQKENI. The CDR3 loop spans 14 amino acids. V dropped 4 bases and J dropped 3 bases, with 10 bases sitting between them.

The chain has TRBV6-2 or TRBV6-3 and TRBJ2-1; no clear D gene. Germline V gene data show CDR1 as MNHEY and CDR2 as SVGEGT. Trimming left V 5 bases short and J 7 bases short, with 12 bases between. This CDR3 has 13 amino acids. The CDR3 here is CASSPPARNEQFF. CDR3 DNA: TGTGCCAGCAGTCCCCCGGCGAGGAATGAGCAGTTCTTC.

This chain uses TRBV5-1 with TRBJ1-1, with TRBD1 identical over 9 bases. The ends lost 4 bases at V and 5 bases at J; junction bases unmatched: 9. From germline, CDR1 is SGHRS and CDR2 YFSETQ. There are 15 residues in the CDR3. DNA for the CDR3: TGCGCCAGCAGCGTGGGACAGGGAATGTCTACTGAAGCTTTCTTT. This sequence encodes CASSVGQGMSTEAFF.

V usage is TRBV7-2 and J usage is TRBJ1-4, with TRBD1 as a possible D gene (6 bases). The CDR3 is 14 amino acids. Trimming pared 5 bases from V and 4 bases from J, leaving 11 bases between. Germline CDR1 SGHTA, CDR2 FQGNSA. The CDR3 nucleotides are TGTGCCAGCAGCCTCGGACAGCATAATGAAAAACTGTTTTTT. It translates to CASSLGQHNEKLFF.

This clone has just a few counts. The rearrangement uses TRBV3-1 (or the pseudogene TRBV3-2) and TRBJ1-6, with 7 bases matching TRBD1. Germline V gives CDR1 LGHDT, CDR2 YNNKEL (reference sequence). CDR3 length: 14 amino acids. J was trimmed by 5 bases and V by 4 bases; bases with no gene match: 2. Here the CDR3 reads CASSLGQDNSPLHF. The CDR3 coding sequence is TGTGCCAGCAGCCTTGGACAGGATAATTCACCCCTCCACTTT.

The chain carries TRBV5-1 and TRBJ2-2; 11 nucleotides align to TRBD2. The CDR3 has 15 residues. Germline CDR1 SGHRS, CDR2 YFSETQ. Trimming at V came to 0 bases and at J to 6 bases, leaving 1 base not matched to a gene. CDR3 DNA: TGCGCCAGCAGCTTGGAACTAGCGGGAGCCGGGGAGCTGTTTTTT. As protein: CASSLELAGAGELFF.

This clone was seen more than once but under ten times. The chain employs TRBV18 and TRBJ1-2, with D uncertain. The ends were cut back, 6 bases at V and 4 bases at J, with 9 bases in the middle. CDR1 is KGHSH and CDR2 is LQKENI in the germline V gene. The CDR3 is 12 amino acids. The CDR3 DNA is TGTGCCAGCTCCCTCGAGCCCTATGGCTACACCTTC. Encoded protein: CASSLEPYGYTF.

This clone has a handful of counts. The CDR3 DNA reads as TGCGCCAGCAGCAAGGGGGCAGAGGAAAAACTGTTTTTT. This gives the protein CASSKGAEEKLFF. The rearrangement links TRBV5-1 to TRBJ1-4; 7 nucleotides align to TRBD1. The germline V gene encodes CDR1 SGHRS and CDR2 YFSETQ. The ends lost 4 bases at V and 8 bases at J; junction bases unmatched: 5. The CDR3 is 13 amino acids.

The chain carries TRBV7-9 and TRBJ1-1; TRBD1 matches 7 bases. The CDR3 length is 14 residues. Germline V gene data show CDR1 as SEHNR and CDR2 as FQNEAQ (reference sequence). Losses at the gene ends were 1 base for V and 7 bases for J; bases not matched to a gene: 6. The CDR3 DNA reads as TGTGCCAGCAGCTTAGGGGGACAGTTAAATGAAGCTTTCTTT. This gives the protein CASSLGGQLNEAFF. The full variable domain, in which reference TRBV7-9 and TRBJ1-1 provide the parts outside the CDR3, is DTGVSQNPRHKITKRGQNVTFRCDPISEHNRLYWYRQTLGQGPEFLTYFQNEAQLEKSRLLSDRFSAERPKGSFSTLEIQRTEQGDSAMYLCASSLGGQLNEAFFGQGTRLTVV.

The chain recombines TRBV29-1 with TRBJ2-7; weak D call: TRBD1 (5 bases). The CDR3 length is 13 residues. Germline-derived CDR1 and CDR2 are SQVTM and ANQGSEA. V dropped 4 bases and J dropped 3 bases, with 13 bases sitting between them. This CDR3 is CSVVGGDSYEQYF. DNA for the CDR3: TGCAGCGTTGTGGGCGGAGACAGCTACGAGCAGTACTTC.

CDR3 coding DNA: TGTGCCAGCAGTTACTCGAGCGGGTCAGCTCGCTATGGCTACACCTTC. It encodes CASSYSSGSARYGYTF. This chain joins TRBV6-5 and TRBJ1-2; D gene uncertain. The CDR3 totals 16 residues. Per germline, CDR1 MNHEY and CDR2 SVGAGI. The V end was cut by 0 bases, the J end by 4 bases, with 15 bases between.

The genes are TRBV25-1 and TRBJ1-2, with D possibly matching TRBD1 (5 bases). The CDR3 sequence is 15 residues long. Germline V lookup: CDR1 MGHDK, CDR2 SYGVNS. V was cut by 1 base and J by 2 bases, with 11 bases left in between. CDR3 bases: TGTGCCAGCAGTGAATTTTTGGGGGGGAACTATGGCTACACCTTC. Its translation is CASSEFLGGNYGYTF.

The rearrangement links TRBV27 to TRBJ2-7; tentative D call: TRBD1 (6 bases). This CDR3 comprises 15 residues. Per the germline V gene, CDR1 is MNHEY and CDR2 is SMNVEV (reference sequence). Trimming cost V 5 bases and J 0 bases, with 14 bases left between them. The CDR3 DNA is TGTGCCAGCAGTGCCTCGGGACACAACTCCTACGAGCAGTACTTC. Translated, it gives CASSASGHNSYEQYF.

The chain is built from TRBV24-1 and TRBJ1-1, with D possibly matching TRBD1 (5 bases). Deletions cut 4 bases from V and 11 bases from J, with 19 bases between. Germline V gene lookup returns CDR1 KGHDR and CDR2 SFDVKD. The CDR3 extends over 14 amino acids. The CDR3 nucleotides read TGTGCCACCAGTGAGGGGGGTTCCGCGGGCCGCGCTTTCTTT. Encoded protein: CATSEGGSAGRAFF.

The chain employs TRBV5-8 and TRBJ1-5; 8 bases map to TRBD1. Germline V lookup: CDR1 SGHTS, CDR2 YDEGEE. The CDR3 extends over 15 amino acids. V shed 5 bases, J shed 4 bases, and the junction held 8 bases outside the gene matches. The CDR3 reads CASRPQGARNQPQHF. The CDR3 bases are TGTGCCAGCAGGCCGCAGGGGGCGAGGAATCAGCCCCAGCATTTT. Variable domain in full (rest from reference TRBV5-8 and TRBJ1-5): EAGVTQSPTHLIKTRGQQATLRCSPISGHTSVYWYQQALGLGLQFLLWYDEGEERNRGNFPPRFSGRQFPNYSSELNVNALELEDSALYLCASRPQGARNQPQHFGDGTRLSIL.

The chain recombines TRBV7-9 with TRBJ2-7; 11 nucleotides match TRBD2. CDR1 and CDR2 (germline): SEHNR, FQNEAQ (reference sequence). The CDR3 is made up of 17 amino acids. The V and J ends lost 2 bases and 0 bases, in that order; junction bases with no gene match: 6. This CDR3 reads CASSLFGTSGISYEQYF. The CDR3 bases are TGTGCCAGCAGCTTATTCGGGACTAGCGGCATCTCCTACGAGCAGTACTTC.

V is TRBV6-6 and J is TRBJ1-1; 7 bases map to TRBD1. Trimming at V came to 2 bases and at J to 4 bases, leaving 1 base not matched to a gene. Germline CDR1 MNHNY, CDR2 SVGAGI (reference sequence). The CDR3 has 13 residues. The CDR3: CASSYDRVTEAFF. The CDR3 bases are TGTGCCAGCAGTTACGACAGGGTCACTGAAGCTTTCTTT.

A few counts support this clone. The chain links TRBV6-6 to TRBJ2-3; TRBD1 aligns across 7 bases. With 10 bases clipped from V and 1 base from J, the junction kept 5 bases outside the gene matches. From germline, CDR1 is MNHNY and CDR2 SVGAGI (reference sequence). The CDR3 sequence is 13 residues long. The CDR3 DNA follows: TGTGCCACCATAGGACAGGGCACAGATACGCAGTATTTT. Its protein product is CATIGQGTDTQYF.

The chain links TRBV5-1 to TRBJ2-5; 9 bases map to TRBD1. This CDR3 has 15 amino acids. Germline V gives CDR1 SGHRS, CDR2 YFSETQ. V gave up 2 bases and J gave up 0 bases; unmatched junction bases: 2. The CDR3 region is CASSLGTGYQETQYF. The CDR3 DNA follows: TGCGCCAGCAGCTTAGGGACAGGGTACCAAGAGACCCAGTACTTC.